Each of the 27 T cell receptor beta chains below was sequenced from the same sample in a study of PD-1 blockade in classical Hodgkin lymphoma. Patients all relapsed after autologous stem cell transplantation, and there was variation in brentuximab vedotin exposure. Only in-frame clones appear in the TCRdb table, and some are missing; sequencing was by immunoSEQ multiplex PCR. Of 25,000 to 30,000 clones listed, 70% are singletons. This material consisted of peripheral blood mononuclear cells (PBMCs), taken before the second cycle of nivolumab. These receptors originate from a human donor with classical Hodgkin lymphoma.

This clone appeared once. The gene calls are TRBV6-5 and TRBJ2-7, with D possibly called TRBD1 or TRBD2 (5 bases each). V gave up 0 bases and J gave up 7 bases, with 10 bases separating them. The CDR3 is 13 residues long. CDR1 and CDR2 from the germline V gene are MNHEY and SVGAGI. The CDR3 sequence: CASSYSMGTEQYF. CDR3 bases: TGTGCCAGCAGTTACTCGATGGGGACGGAGCAGTACTTC.

This clone has only one observation. This chain links TRBV25-1 with TRBJ1-2, with a weak D call TRBD1 (6 bases). Germline V CDR1 and CDR2: MGHDK, SYGVNS. With 4 bases removed from V and 2 bases from J, the gap between germline ends came to 14 bases. CDR3 length: 15 residues. Here the CDR3 DNA reads TGTGCCAGCAGTGGAACCAGGACAGAGAACTATGGCTACACCTTC. Translated, it gives CASSGTRTENYGYTF.

The chain uses TRBV6-6 and TRBJ2-2; 8 bases are a match to TRBD1. The V gene's germline CDR1 is MNHNY and CDR2 SVGAGI (reference sequence). The ends lost 5 bases at V and 2 bases at J; junction bases unmatched: 4. The CDR3 contains 15 residues. As DNA, the CDR3 is TGTGCCAGCAGTGCCAGGGGGCGCAACACCGGGGAGCTGTTTTTT. It is translated as CASSARGRNTGELFF.

The rearrangement uses TRBV4-3 and TRBJ1-2, with unresolved D. V was clipped by 0 bases and J by 5 bases, with 13 bases between them. From germline, CDR1 is LGHNA and CDR2 YSLEER. The CDR3 extends over 15 amino acids. The CDR3 sequence: CASSQERALTYGYTF. In nucleotides, the CDR3 is TGCGCCAGCAGCCAAGAGAGGGCACTAACGTATGGCTACACCTTC.

The rearrangement uses TRBV5-1 and TRBJ2-2; D possibly corresponds to TRBD1 (7 bases). The CDR3 consists of 15 residues. Trimming shortened V by 4 bases and J by 6 bases, and 16 bases separated the two germline ends. The germline gives CDR1 SGHRS, CDR2 YFSETQ. The CDR3 here is CASSQNTGEAGELFF. The CDR3 DNA is TGCGCCAGCAGCCAGAATACAGGGGAGGCCGGGGAGCTGTTTTTT.

In its sample, this clone was seen a few times. The V call is TRBV28, the J call TRBJ2-5; possibly TRBD1 or TRBD2 for D (5 bases each). Germline CDR1 is MDHEN and CDR2 is SYDVKM. The CDR3 extends over 15 amino acids. V lost 4 bases to trimming and J lost 3 bases, with 15 bases between them. CDR3 sequence reads: CASSSQRGGEETQYF. The CDR3, as DNA: TGTGCCAGCAGTTCCCAGAGGGGCGGAGAAGAGACCCAGTACTTC.

This rearrangement joins TRBV6-5 to TRBJ1-2; D uncertain. This CDR3 is 16 amino acids long. Germline V gene data show CDR1 as MNHEY and CDR2 as SVGAGI. Trimming took off 4 bases at V and 0 bases at J, with 15 bases between the two ends. The CDR3 DNA reads TGTGCCAGCAGTTCGTACTTCATCAACGCTAACTATGGCTACACCTTC. Protein product: CASSSYFINANYGYTF.

This sequence joins TRBV5-1 and TRBJ2-6; D unclear. V lost 4 bases and J 0 bases, leaving 11 bases between the germline ends. The length of the CDR3 is 16 residues. Per the germline V gene, CDR1 is SGHRS and CDR2 is YFSETQ. CDR3 bases: TGCGCCAGCAGCGACAACCGGGCCTCTGGGGCCAACGTCCTGACTTTC. This codes for CASSDNRASGANVLTF. Variable domain in full (rest from reference TRBV5-1 and TRBJ2-6): KAGVTQTPRYLIKTRGQQVTLSCSPISGHRSVSWYQQTPGQGLQFLFEYFSETQRNKGNFPGRFSGRQFSNSRSEMNVSTLELGDSALYLCASSDNRASGANVLTFGAGSRLTVL.

The table lists this clone with a few counts. The J gene is TRBJ2-1, the V gene TRBV5-4; D may be TRBD2 (6 bases). This CDR3 spans 15 amino acids. V lost 4 bases, J lost 1 base, and 12 bases lay in between. The V gene's germline CDR1 is SGHNT and CDR2 YYREEE (reference sequence). CDR3 DNA: TGTGCCAGCAGCGGATTAGCGGAGTCCTACAATGAGCAGTTCTTC. Translated: CASSGLAESYNEQFF.

V usage is TRBV29-1 and J usage is TRBJ2-3; D is unresolved. Germline CDR1 is SQVTM and CDR2 is ANQGSEA. V was cut by 4 bases and J by 0 bases, with 8 bases left in between. This CDR3 has 13 residues. The CDR3 loop reads CSVVSASTDTQYF. In DNA, the CDR3 is TGCAGCGTTGTGTCGGCTAGCACAGATACGCAGTATTTT.

The chain has TRBV28 and TRBJ2-2; D is perhaps TRBD2 (5 bases). The CDR3 is 15 residues long. Germline V lookup: CDR1 MDHEN, CDR2 SYDVKM. V shed 2 bases and J shed 4 bases, with 11 bases lying between them. CDR3 sequence (DNA): TGTGCCAGCAGTTTAGGCGCGGCGGGCACCGGGGAGCTGTTTTTT. As protein: CASSLGAAGTGELFF.

This clone was seen a few times. V and J are TRBV4-2 and TRBJ2-1; the D gene is possibly TRBD2 (6 bases). Trimming removed 3 bases from V and 0 bases from J, with 15 bases in between. The CDR3 length is 17 residues. Germline-derived CDR1 and CDR2 are LGHNA and YNFKEQ. Here the CDR3 DNA reads TGTGCCAGCAGCCAGTCCGGCGGGACCCGCTCCTACAATGAGCAGTTCTTC. Protein sequence: CASSQSGGTRSYNEQFF.

The chain has TRBV2 and TRBJ1-6, with TRBD1 identical over 8 bases. The CDR3 extends over 16 amino acids. V lost 0 bases to trimming and J lost 5 bases; unmatched junction nucleotides: 3. Per germline, CDR1 SNHLY and CDR2 FYNNEI. CDR3 residues: CASSEAYRGDNSPLHF. CDR3 bases: TGTGCCAGCAGTGAAGCCTACAGGGGGGATAATTCACCCCTCCACTTT.

J is TRBJ1-1 and V is TRBV27, with TRBD1 as a possible D gene (6 bases). CDR3 length: 14 residues. V shed 5 bases and J shed 5 bases, with 15 bases lying between them. Per the germline V gene, CDR1 is MNHEY and CDR2 is SMNVEV (reference sequence). CDR3 coding DNA: TGTGCCAGCAGTCCGGACAGACGAGGAACTGAAGCTTTCTTT. It specifies CASSPDRRGTEAFF.

This chain connects TRBV4-3 to TRBJ2-1; D might be TRBD2 (6 bases). The CDR3 is 12 amino acids. V was shortened by 4 bases and J by 9 bases, with 10 bases between the two germline ends. CDR1 and CDR2 from the germline V gene are LGHNA and YSLEER. CDR3 in DNA: TGCGCCAGCAGCCCATCGCGGGGTGAGCAGTTCTTC. Protein product: CASSPSRGEQFF.

This chain links TRBV4-3 with TRBJ1-6; D call uncertain. Between the trimmed V and J ends, which lost 5 bases and 9 bases, there was a span of 14 bases. This CDR3 has 14 residues. The germline CDR1 and CDR2 sequences are LGHNA and YSLEER. In nucleotides, the CDR3 is TGCGCCAGCAGCGAACACCGGGAGATTTCACCCCTCCACTTT. Translation: CASSEHREISPLHF.

The V gene is TRBV6-6, the J gene TRBJ1-5; no reliable D call. The CDR3 contains 13 residues. From germline, CDR1 is MNHNY and CDR2 SVGAGI (reference sequence). With 0 bases removed from V and 6 bases from J, the gap between germline ends came to 6 bases. The CDR3 is CASSYSEGQPQHF. The DNA for the CDR3 is TGTGCCAGCAGTTACTCGGAAGGTCAGCCCCAGCATTTT.

This clone was found once. The chain has TRBV10-3 and TRBJ2-2; D uncertain. Germline values: CDR1 ENHRY, CDR2 SYGVKD. The CDR3 runs to 13 residues. V was pared by 3 bases and J by 6 bases, with 8 bases between. Here the CDR3 reads CAISELPAGELFF. The CDR3 DNA is TGTGCCATCAGTGAATTACCGGCCGGGGAGCTGTTTTTT.

The chain has TRBV19 and TRBJ2-7, with 10 positions matching TRBD1. CDR3 length equals 16 residues. Germline loops: CDR1 LNHDA, CDR2 SQIVND (reference sequence). V was pared by 6 bases and J by 3 bases, with 11 bases of the junction left unmatched. The CDR3 bases are TGTGCCAGTAGCCCTACCGGGACAGGGGCACACTACGAGCAGTACTTC. Its protein product is CASSPTGTGAHYEQYF.

V usage is TRBV10-1 and J usage is TRBJ1-6; possible D gene TRBD1, 6 bases. The V end was cut by 2 bases, the J end by 8 bases, with 10 bases between. The germline CDR1 and CDR2 sequences are WNHNN and SYGVQD (reference sequence). The CDR3 runs 14 residues. The CDR3, as DNA: TGCGCCAGCAGTGAGACAGGGCGGTATTCACCCCTCCACTTT. Protein sequence: CASSETGRYSPLHF.

This clone was seen a few times. The rearrangement joins TRBV19 to TRBJ2-5, with 9 positions matching TRBD1. The CDR3 runs to 13 residues. Germline CDR1 is LNHDA and CDR2 is SQIVND (reference sequence). Losses at the gene ends were 8 bases for V and 2 bases for J; bases not matched to a gene: 3. The CDR3 region is CASGQGFQETQYF. DNA for the CDR3: TGTGCCAGTGGACAGGGGTTTCAAGAGACCCAGTACTTC.

V is TRBV28 and J is TRBJ2-2, with unresolved D. V was shortened by 11 bases and J by 2 bases, with 12 bases between the two germline ends. CDR3 size: 13 residues. The germline CDR1 and CDR2 sequences are MDHEN and SYDVKM. CDR3 amino acids: CAVPASNTGELFF. As DNA, the CDR3 is TGTGCCGTCCCGGCCTCTAACACCGGGGAGCTGTTTTTT.

This chain connects TRBV6-5 to TRBJ1-4; D is undetermined. The CDR3 loop spans 14 amino acids. CDR1 and CDR2 from the germline V gene are MNHEY and SVGAGI. Trimming cost V 6 bases and J 4 bases, with 12 bases left between them. This CDR3 reads CASSRTALNEKLFF. The CDR3, as DNA: TGTGCCAGCAGCAGGACTGCTCTTAATGAAAAACTGTTTTTT.

The chain uses TRBV4-2 and TRBJ1-4; D is unresolved. Germline values: CDR1 LGHNA, CDR2 YNFKEQ. The V end lost 4 bases, the J end lost 0 bases, and 9 bases lay between the germline ends. The CDR3 length is 15 residues. Here the CDR3 reads CASSRRAPTNEKLFF. The CDR3 DNA reads as TGTGCCAGCAGCCGTCGGGCTCCAACTAATGAAAAACTGTTTTTT.

This clone occurred a few times. The genes are TRBV28 and TRBJ2-2, with D possibly being TRBD1 (5 bases). The germline V and J ends were trimmed by 3 bases and 4 bases, with 6 bases remaining between them. The CDR3 has 13 amino acids. The germline V gene has CDR1 MDHEN and CDR2 SYDVKM. The CDR3 region has the DNA TGTGCCAGCAGTTTCAGGGTCACCGGGGAGCTGTTTTTT. Encoded protein: CASSFRVTGELFF.

This chain joins TRBV27 and TRBJ2-2; D is possibly TRBD2 (5 bases). Trimming took off 3 bases at V and 4 bases at J, with 12 bases between the two ends. Per germline, CDR1 MNHEY and CDR2 SMNVEV (reference sequence). CDR3 size: 15 residues. Here the CDR3 reads CASSLLGSITGELFF. Written as DNA, the CDR3 is TGTGCCAGCAGTTTGTTGGGGAGTATCACCGGGGAGCTGTTTTTT.

The chain recombines TRBV19 with TRBJ1-5; D perhaps matches TRBD1 (6 bases). The CDR3 length is 16 residues. Deletions cut 3 bases from V and 6 bases from J, with 18 bases between. From germline, CDR1 is LNHDA and CDR2 SQIVND (reference sequence). The CDR3 protein is CASSILGAGVVQPQHF. The CDR3 DNA is TGTGCCAGTAGTATCCTCGGGGCAGGGGTGGTTCAGCCCCAGCATTTT.